This TCR beta chain was captured in a study of cytomegalovirus exposure and HLA in healthy donors. Across the study: The study's early data release held tens of millions of unique TCRs from HLA-typed donors. Study-level points and caveats: There were a few CMV-associated chains whose specificity for CMV antigens was confirmed in vitro.

In regard to this clone: The antigen is unknown.

In the PCR, 60 Vbeta and 13 Jbeta primers were used. Assay: immunoSEQ multiplex PCR; the TCRdb copy retains only in-frame clones and omits some. The data contain under 200,000 clones, 81% of them singletons. The V end lost 6 bases, the J end lost 0 bases, and 12 bases lay between the germline ends. CDR1 is MNHEY and CDR2 is SMNVEV in the germline V gene (reference sequence). The CDR3 runs 16 residues. The sequence derives from a man in his fifties or sixties in good health and CMV-seronegative. The rearrangement uses TRBV27 and TRBJ1-6; D is unclear. The sample was PBMCs. The CDR3 loop reads CASRPWRGSYNSPLHF. CDR3 nucleotide sequence: TGTGCCAGCAGACCCTGGCGGGGCTCCTATAATTCACCCCTCCACTTT.